A single sample gave rise to the 4 T cell receptor beta chains below, sequenced in a study of tumor-infiltrating lymphocytes in primary liver carcinoma. A primer matching the constant region was used to make TCR beta cDNA from about 500 ng of total RNA. Libraries covering TCR beta were generated through three nested multiplex PCR rounds (using a slightly modified ARM-PCR). The opening two PCR rounds, about 10 cycles each, paired TRBV1-TRBV30 forward primers with a C-beta reverse primer. TCRdb re-analysed the multiplex PCR reads in MiXCR, keeping a single row per CDR3 protein. Here the sample spans about 37,000 distinct CDR3 sequences, around 80% being singletons. It was from about 19-30 mg of unsorted bulk tissue that RNA and DNA were co-extracted. Sequences were obtained from tumor-adjacent normal liver tissue. All receptors derive from a man aged 40-55 years with primary liver carcinoma and hepatitis B virus infection.

The table lists this clonotype with a few counts. Compared with germline, one end of the junction differs, possibly owing to a read error. The rearrangement uses TRBV5-1 and TRBJ2-3; no firm D call. The CDR3 consists of 13 residues. CDR1 and CDR2 (germline): SGHRS, YFSETQ. The CDR3 DNA reads as TGCGCCAGCAGTTCAGGACGCGCAGATACGCACTATTTT. It is translated as CASSSGRADTHYF. Filled out from reference TRBV5-1 and TRBJ2-3, the complete variable domain reads KAGVTQTPRYLIKTRGQQVTLSCSPISGHRSVSWYQQTPGQGLQFLFEYFSETQRNKGNFPGRFSGRQFSNSRSEMNVSTLELGDSALYLCASSSGRADTHYFGPGTRLTVL.

Of note for this clonotype: The junction and the germline gene differ at one end; a read error may be behind it. The chain joins TRBV4-3 to TRBJ1-5; possible D gene TRBD1, 5 bases. Germline V gives CDR1 LGHNA, CDR2 YSLEER. The CDR3 spans 13 residues. Written as DNA, the CDR3 is TGCGCCAGTAGCCTGTCCAGGGAGGAGCCCCAGCATTTT. Its protein product is CASSLSREEPQHF.

The V call is TRBV5-6, the J call TRBJ2-3; D may match TRBD1 or TRBD2 (5 bases each). V was shortened by 4 bases and J by 4 bases, with 16 bases between the two germline ends. CDR1 and CDR2 from the germline V gene are SGHDT and YYEEEE. This CDR3 is built from 15 residues. Here the CDR3 reads CASSQTGTVSDTQYF. For the CDR3, the DNA is TGTGCCAGCAGCCAAACCGGGACGGTATCAGATACGCAGTATTTT.

Relative to its sample, this clonotype is medium-sized (0.01 to 0.1%). V is TRBV29-1 and J is TRBJ1-3; the match to TRBD1 covers 7 bases. Germline CDR1 SQVTM, CDR2 ANQGSEA. V trimming: 4 bases; J trimming: 7 bases; junction bases outside the gene matches: 10. The CDR3 is made up of 14 amino acids. CDR3 amino acids: CSVGGGTVMNTIYF. The CDR3 DNA reads as TGCAGCGTTGGGGGGGGGACAGTGATGAACACCATATATTTT.